These 32 T cell receptor beta chains originate from one sample sequenced in a study of blood T cell repertoires in COVID-19 (dated by TCRdb to the early 2020s). Library prep was done by the immunoSEQ multiplex PCR assay. TCRdb stores this immuneACCESS table with in-frame sequences only. Part of the clones is absent; in the studies checked, under half of the shortfall reflects unresolved V genes, and no reason is known for the rest. For this sample the table gives 70,000 to 85,000 clones, of which about 82% were detected only once. Approximately 22% of the sample rests with the top ten. Material: peripheral blood. These receptors originate from an elderly woman in a cohort sampled during active or convalescent COVID-19.

This chain links TRBV14 with TRBJ1-4, with 8 positions matching TRBD1. The CDR3 covers 14 residues. Trimming cost V 7 bases and J 4 bases; bases outside gene matches: 5. The germline gives CDR1 SGHDN, CDR2 FVKESK. The CDR3 coding sequence is TGTGCCAGCAAGGGGGACAGGTTTAATGAAAAACTGTTTTTT. Amino acids: CASKGDRFNEKLFF. The full variable domain, in which reference TRBV14 and TRBJ1-4 provide the parts outside the CDR3, is EAGVTQFPSHSVIEKGQTVTLRCDPISGHDNLYWYRRVMGKEIKFLLHFVKESKQDESGMPNNRFLAERTGGTYSTLKVQPAELEDSGVYFCASKGDRFNEKLFFGSGTQLSVL.

The chain carries TRBV27 and TRBJ1-6, with 12 bases aligning to TRBD1. The J segment lost 5 bases and the V segment lost 3 bases, leaving 8 bases of the junction unmatched. CDR1 and CDR2 from the germline V gene are MNHEY and SMNVEV (reference sequence). This CDR3 comprises 18 residues. The CDR3 DNA is TGTGCCAGCAGTTTCTTGGGACAGGGGGCTGGCGATAATTCACCCCTCCACTTT. It is translated as CASSFLGQGAGDNSPLHF.

A few counts support this clone. The rearrangement uses TRBV4-2 and TRBJ2-2; TRBD2 is a possible D gene (7 bases). The CDR3 length is 16 residues. V lost 4 bases to trimming and J lost 4 bases, with 16 bases between them. CDR1 and CDR2 (germline): LGHNA, YNFKEQ. The CDR3 sequence is CASSPTGGAGTGELFF. CDR3 nucleotide sequence: TGTGCCAGCAGCCCCACGGGGGGCGCGGGCACCGGGGAGCTGTTTTTT.

The chain recombines TRBV5-1 with TRBJ1-2; 7 positions match TRBD1. The V gene's germline CDR1 is SGHRS and CDR2 YFSETQ. The CDR3 is made up of 14 amino acids. V was clipped by 4 bases and J by 0 bases; unmatched bases: 3. CDR3 coding DNA: TGCGCCAGCAGCCCGGACAGGACTAACTATGGCTACACCTTC. It is translated as CASSPDRTNYGYTF.

This chain joins TRBV11-2 and TRBJ1-4; possibly TRBD1 for D (5 bases). The germline gives CDR1 SGHAT, CDR2 FQNNGV. The CDR3 consists of 14 residues. Between the trimmed V and J ends, which lost 1 base and 6 bases, there was a span of 9 bases. CDR3 in amino acids: CASSLGQIHEKLFF. The CDR3 coding sequence is TGTGCCAGCAGCTTAGGACAGATTCATGAAAAACTGTTTTTT. Complete variable domain (other parts from reference TRBV11-2 and TRBJ1-4): EAGVAQSPRYKIIEKRQSVAFWCNPISGHATLYWYQQILGQGPKLLIQFQNNGVVDDSQLPKDRFSAERLKGVDSTLKIQPAKLEDSAVYLCASSLGQIHEKLFFGSGTQLSVL.

The DNA for the CDR3 is TGCGCCAGCAGCTACAGCTCTGGAAACACCATATATTTT. It encodes CASSYSSGNTIYF. The chain links TRBV5-1 to TRBJ1-3, with D hard to call. Germline CDR1 is SGHRS and CDR2 is YFSETQ. Trimming cost V 3 bases and J 0 bases, with 4 bases left between them. This CDR3 comprises 13 residues.

This chain links TRBV20-1 with TRBJ1-1, with D possibly TRBD1 on 6 matching bases. V was trimmed by 3 bases and J by 5 bases, leaving 13 bases between them. This CDR3 is 13 amino acids long. Germline CDR1 reads DFQATT; CDR2 reads SNEGSKA (reference sequence). The CDR3 reads CSASRGAGTEAFF. The CDR3 bases are TGCAGTGCTAGTCGGGGGGCAGGGACTGAAGCTTTCTTT.

The chain carries TRBV24-1 and TRBJ1-2; perhaps TRBD1 as D (5 bases). Germline-derived CDR1 and CDR2 are KGHDR and SFDVKD. This CDR3 contains 13 residues. V shed 1 base and J shed 8 bases, with 10 bases lying between them. Here the CDR3 reads CATSDLAWGGYTF. The DNA for the CDR3 is TGTGCCACCAGTGATTTAGCCTGGGGCGGCTACACCTTC.

This rearrangement joins TRBV10-3 to TRBJ2-1, with 8 bases identical to TRBD2. J was trimmed by 3 bases and V by 2 bases; bases with no gene match: 6. This CDR3 region has 16 residues. Germline assignment: CDR1 ENHRY and CDR2 SYGVKD. CDR3 DNA sequence: TGTGCCATCAGTGAGGGTGGGGCGGGAGGCTACAATGAGCAGTTCTTC. It translates to CAISEGGAGGYNEQFF.

This chain uses TRBV6-6 with TRBJ1-4, with 9 bases identical to TRBD1. The CDR3 is made up of 20 amino acids. Germline CDR1 reads MNHNY; CDR2 reads SVGAGI (reference sequence). The V gene end was trimmed by 6 bases and the J gene end by 0 bases; junction bases not matched to a gene: 17. The CDR3 protein is CASSRPGQGIKNATNEKLFF. The CDR3 DNA reads as TGTGCCAGCAGCAGGCCGGGACAGGGCATAAAAAATGCAACTAATGAAAAACTGTTTTTT.

V and J are TRBV7-9 and TRBJ2-2; TRBD2 is a possible D gene (6 bases). The ends were cut back, 8 bases at V and 4 bases at J, with 14 bases in the middle. This CDR3 is 14 amino acids long. CDR1 is SEHNR, CDR2 FQNEAQ, per germline (reference sequence). The CDR3 sequence: CASDSGVPTGELFF. The CDR3 DNA sequence: TGTGCCAGCGATTCGGGAGTCCCCACCGGGGAGCTGTTTTTT.

The genes are TRBV5-1 and TRBJ1-1; D uncertain. Germline CDR1 is SGHRS and CDR2 is YFSETQ. The CDR3 extends over 13 amino acids. V was cut by 4 bases and J by 4 bases, with 11 bases left in between. CDR3 region: CASSGEGGTEAFF. CDR3 nucleotide sequence: TGCGCCAGCAGCGGCGAGGGAGGCACTGAAGCTTTCTTT.

V is TRBV14 and J is TRBJ2-3; D unresolved. Germline CDR1 is SGHDN and CDR2 is FVKESK. The CDR3 runs to 14 residues. The V gene lost 7 bases and the J gene lost 0 bases, with 11 bases spanning the gap. The CDR3 DNA is TGTGCCAGCAACCACGGTCTAAGCACAGATACGCAGTATTTT. Protein sequence: CASNHGLSTDTQYF. The full variable domain, with the rest looked up from reference TRBV14 and TRBJ2-3, is EAGVTQFPSHSVIEKGQTVTLRCDPISGHDNLYWYRRVMGKEIKFLLHFVKESKQDESGMPNNRFLAERTGGTYSTLKVQPAELEDSGVYFCASNHGLSTDTQYFGPGTRLTVL.

The chain is built from TRBV5-1 and TRBJ2-7, with D possibly being TRBD1 (5 bases). The CDR3 extends over 14 amino acids. The germline V gene encodes CDR1 SGHRS and CDR2 YFSETQ. The V end lost 6 bases, the J end lost 8 bases, and 21 bases lay between the germline ends. The CDR3 region is CASTTTSGNIKQYF. As DNA, the CDR3 is TGCGCCAGCACCACGACTTCAGGGAATATTAAGCAGTACTTC. Drawing the rest from reference TRBV5-1 and TRBJ2-7, the complete variable domain is KAGVTQTPRYLIKTRGQQVTLSCSPISGHRSVSWYQQTPGQGLQFLFEYFSETQRNKGNFPGRFSGRQFSNSRSEMNVSTLELGDSALYLCASTTTSGNIKQYFGPGTRLTVT.

V is TRBV6-5 and J is TRBJ1-2; 7 positions match TRBD1. The length of the CDR3 is 13 residues. CDR1 and CDR2 from the germline V gene are MNHEY and SVGAGI. J gave up 1 base and V 6 bases, and 2 bases lay outside the gene matches. Written as DNA, the CDR3 is TGTGCCAGCAGGGGGACAGTTAACTATGGCTACACCTTC. Protein product: CASRGTVNYGYTF.

The chain employs TRBV5-1 and TRBJ1-4, with TRBD1 matching 8 bases. J lost 5 bases, V lost 1 base, and 4 bases had no gene match. Germline values: CDR1 SGHRS, CDR2 YFSETQ. CDR3 length equals 15 residues. As DNA, the CDR3 is TGCGCCAGCAGCTTGTTCAGGGGGCGGAATGAAAAACTGTTTTTT. Amino acid sequence: CASSLFRGRNEKLFF.

The V call is TRBV28, the J call TRBJ1-1; tentatively, D is TRBD1 (6 bases). CDR1 and CDR2 (germline): MDHEN, SYDVKM. V dropped 5 bases and J dropped 4 bases, with 20 bases sitting between them. CDR3 length equals 16 residues. For the CDR3, the DNA is TGTGCCAGCAGTCTACCAGCTGGGGGCGGGGGCACTGAAGCTTTCTTT. This encodes CASSLPAGGGGTEAFF.

This chain uses TRBV28 with TRBJ1-2; TRBD1 matches 7 bases. J was trimmed by 6 bases and V by 3 bases; bases with no gene match: 7. Germline V gives CDR1 MDHEN, CDR2 SYDVKM. The CDR3 length is 14 residues. In DNA, the CDR3 is TGTGCCAGCAGTTTGCTAAACAGGGGTGATGGCTACACCTTC. This codes for CASSLLNRGDGYTF.

V gene TRBV2 combines with J gene TRBJ2-1, with 10 positions matching TRBD2. Germline assignment: CDR1 SNHLY and CDR2 FYNNEI. This CDR3 has 15 residues. The J segment lost 2 bases and the V segment lost 5 bases, leaving 3 bases of the junction unmatched. CDR3: CASSPGTSAYNEQFF. The CDR3 DNA sequence: TGTGCCAGCAGTCCCGGGACTAGCGCCTACAATGAGCAGTTCTTC. Variable domain in full (rest from reference TRBV2 and TRBJ2-1): EPEVTQTPSHQVTQMGQEVILRCVPISNHLYFYWYRQILGQKVEFLVSFYNNEISEKSEIFDDQFSVERPDGSNFTLKIRSTKLEDSAMYFCASSPGTSAYNEQFFGPGTRLTVL.

This rearrangement joins TRBV19 to TRBJ2-1; 11 positions agree with TRBD2. Germline CDR1 is LNHDA and CDR2 is SQIVND (reference sequence). V was clipped by 3 bases and J by 3 bases; unmatched bases: 4. The CDR3 extends over 16 amino acids. For the CDR3, the DNA is TGTGCCAGTAGTATTTTCCTAGCGGGAGGCTACAATGAGCAGTTCTTC. Translating it yields CASSIFLAGGYNEQFF.

This rearrangement joins TRBV6-5 to TRBJ2-3; 12 bases agree with TRBD2. Germline CDR1 is MNHEY and CDR2 is SVGAGI. V lost 6 bases to trimming and J lost 3 bases; unmatched junction nucleotides: 4. The CDR3 extends over 15 amino acids. CDR3 DNA: TGTGCCAGCAGGGCGACTAGCGGGAGAACAGATACGCAGTATTTT. This sequence encodes CASRATSGRTDTQYF.

The V gene is TRBV13, the J gene TRBJ1-1; D gene unclear. CDR1 is PRHDT and CDR2 is FYEKMQ in the germline V gene (reference sequence). V was pared by 3 bases and J by 5 bases, with 10 bases between. The CDR3 covers 13 residues. In DNA form, the CDR3 reads TGTGCCAGCAGCTTTCAATTGAGGACTGAAGCTTTCTTT. Translated: CASSFQLRTEAFF. Combining the CDR3 with reference TRBV13 and TRBJ1-1 gives the whole variable domain AAGVIQSPRHLIKEKRETATLKCYPIPRHDTVYWYQQGPGQDPQFLISFYEKMQSDKGSIPDRFSAQQFSDYHSELNMSSLELGDSALYFCASSFQLRTEAFFGQGTRLTVV.

Only one count was recorded for this clone. This sequence joins TRBV5-1 and TRBJ1-1; TRBD1 matches 7 bases. The V segment lost 5 bases and the J segment 5 bases; nucleotides outside the gene matches: 3. The CDR3 runs 12 residues. Germline CDR1 and CDR2: SGHRS and YFSETQ. Here the CDR3 reads CASSLRGTEAFF. CDR3 DNA: TGCGCCAGCAGTCTCAGGGGGACTGAAGCTTTCTTT.

This chain links TRBV11-2 with TRBJ2-1; 12 bases align to TRBD2. Trimming cost V 4 bases and J 5 bases; bases outside gene matches: 9. The CDR3 is 17 residues long. Germline V gene sequence: CDR1 SGHAT, CDR2 FQNNGV. The CDR3 loop is CASSSGLAGSAHNEQFF. The CDR3 nucleotides are TGTGCCAGCAGCTCCGGACTAGCGGGGAGCGCCCACAATGAGCAGTTCTTC.

The J gene is TRBJ1-5, the V gene TRBV10-3; maybe TRBD1 (6 bases). Trimming cost V 6 bases and J 2 bases, with 11 bases left between them. The CDR3 has 14 residues. Germline V lookup: CDR1 ENHRY, CDR2 SYGVKD. CDR3 amino acids: CAISRDIGNQPQHF. The CDR3, as DNA: TGTGCCATCAGCCGGGACATAGGCAATCAGCCCCAGCATTTT.

The chain joins TRBV7-9 to TRBJ1-6; 7 positions agree with TRBD1. The V segment lost 6 bases and the J segment 7 bases; nucleotides outside the gene matches: 6. CDR1 and CDR2 from the germline V gene are SEHNR and FQNEAQ (reference sequence). The CDR3 covers 14 residues. The CDR3 DNA reads TGTGCCAGCAGGACAGGGAATGGAAATTCACCCCTCCACTTT. Amino acid sequence: CASRTGNGNSPLHF.

This sequence joins TRBV2 and TRBJ1-2; D is uncertain. The V gene's germline CDR1 is SNHLY and CDR2 FYNNEI. Trimming stripped 5 bases from V and 2 bases from J, with 9 bases between. The CDR3 runs 13 residues. CDR3 residues: CASSLDKNYGYTF. DNA of the CDR3: TGTGCCAGCAGTCTTGACAAAAACTATGGCTACACCTTC.

This chain joins TRBV18 and TRBJ1-1; D not resolved. CDR1 and CDR2 from the germline V gene are KGHSH and LQKENI. V lost 0 bases and J lost 0, with 5 bases in between. CDR3 length equals 14 residues. The CDR3 spells CASSPPRMNTEAFF. The CDR3 DNA sequence: TGTGCCAGCTCACCACCGCGGATGAACACTGAAGCTTTCTTT. Drawing the rest from reference TRBV18 and TRBJ1-1, the complete variable domain is NAGVMQNPRHLVRRRGQEARLRCSPMKGHSHVYWYRQLPEEGLKFMVYLQKENIIDESGMPKERFSAEFPKEGPSILRIQQVVRGDSAAYFCASSPPRMNTEAFFGQGTRLTVV.

A word on this clone: A read error may produce the germline difference seen at one junction end. The chain couples TRBV11-1 to TRBJ2-3; D is perhaps TRBD2 (6 bases). The CDR3 covers 16 residues. The V gene's germline CDR1 is SGHAT and CDR2 FQDESV (reference sequence). CDR3 nucleotide sequence: TGTGCCAGCAGCTATTTTCCGGGAGTCGGCACGGATACGCAGTATTTT. Translating gives CASSYFPGVGTDTQYF.

The chain combines TRBV2 with TRBJ2-2; D remains ambiguous. Trimming removed 6 bases at V and 6 bases at J, with 11 bases between. CDR3 length equals 13 residues. CDR1 SNHLY and CDR2 FYNNEI come from the germline V gene. CDR3 DNA sequence: TGTGCCAGCAGGGCCCAATCAGCCGGGGAGCTGTTTTTT. Protein product: CASRAQSAGELFF.

This chain joins TRBV5-1 and TRBJ1-4, with 9 positions matching TRBD1. The ends lost 7 bases at V and 7 bases at J; junction bases unmatched: 8. The CDR3 length is 14 residues. Germline CDR1 and CDR2: SGHRS and YFSETQ. The CDR3 DNA reads TGCGCCAGCGGCCCACAGGGGGCAGGTGAAAAACTGTTTTTT. Its translation: CASGPQGAGEKLFF.

The rearrangement links TRBV28 to TRBJ1-2; no reliable D call. From germline, CDR1 is MDHEN and CDR2 SYDVKM. Trimming removed 2 bases from V and 5 bases from J, with 9 bases in between. CDR3 length: 13 amino acids. CDR3 in amino acids: CASSLNERYGYTF. The CDR3, as DNA: TGTGCCAGCAGTTTAAATGAGCGGTATGGCTACACCTTC.